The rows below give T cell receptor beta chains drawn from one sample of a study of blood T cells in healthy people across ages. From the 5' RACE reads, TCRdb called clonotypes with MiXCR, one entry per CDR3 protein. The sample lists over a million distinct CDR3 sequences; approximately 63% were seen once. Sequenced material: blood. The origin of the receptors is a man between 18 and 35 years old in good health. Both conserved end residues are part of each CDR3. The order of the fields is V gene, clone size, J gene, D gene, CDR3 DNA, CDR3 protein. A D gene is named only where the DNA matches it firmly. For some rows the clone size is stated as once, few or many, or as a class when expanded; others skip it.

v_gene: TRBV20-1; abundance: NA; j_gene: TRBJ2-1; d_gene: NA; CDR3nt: TGCAGTGCTAGAGATTATCAGGGTAGGAATGAGCAGTTCTTC; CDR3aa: CSARDYQGRNEQFF
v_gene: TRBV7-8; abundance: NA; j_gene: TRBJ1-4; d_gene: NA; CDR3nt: TGTGCCAGCAGCTCATCCGGGACGGCTTATGAAAAACTGTTTTTT; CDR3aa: CASSSSGTAYEKLFF
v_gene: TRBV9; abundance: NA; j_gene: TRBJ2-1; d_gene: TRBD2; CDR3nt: TGTGCCAGCAGCCATTATAGCGGGGGAGAGCAGTTCTTC; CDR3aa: CASSHYSGGEQFF
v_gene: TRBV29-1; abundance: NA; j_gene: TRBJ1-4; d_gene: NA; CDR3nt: TGCAGCATTGAAAGGGAGAGCTCCTACAATGAAAAACTGTTTTTT; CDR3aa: CSIERESSYNEKLFF
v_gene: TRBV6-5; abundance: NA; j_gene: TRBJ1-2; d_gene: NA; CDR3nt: TGTGCCAGCTCCGGGCAACCAGCTAACTATGGCTACACCTTC; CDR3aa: CASSGQPANYGYTF
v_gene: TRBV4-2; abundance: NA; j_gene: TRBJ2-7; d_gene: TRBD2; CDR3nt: TGTGCCAACCTACCGGGACTAGAATCTTCCTCCTACGAGCAGTACTTC; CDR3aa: CANLPGLESSSYEQYF
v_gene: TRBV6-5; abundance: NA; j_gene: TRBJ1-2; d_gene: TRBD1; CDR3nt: TGTGCCAGCAGCCCCGGGACAGTCCTTTATGGCTACACCTTC; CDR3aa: CASSPGTVLYGYTF
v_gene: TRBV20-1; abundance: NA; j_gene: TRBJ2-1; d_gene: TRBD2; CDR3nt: TGCAGTGCTAGGGGACTAGCGAATGTTGAGCAGTTCTTC; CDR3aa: CSARGLANVEQFF
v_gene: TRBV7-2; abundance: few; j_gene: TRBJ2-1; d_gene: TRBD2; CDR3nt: TGTGCCAGCAGACGGGCGTCCTCAGCGGGGAATGAGCAGTTCTTC; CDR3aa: CASRRASSAGNEQFF
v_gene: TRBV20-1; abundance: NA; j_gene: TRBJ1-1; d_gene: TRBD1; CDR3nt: TGCAGTGCTAGACCAGGGACAGGCCGAATGAACACTGAAGCTTTCTTT; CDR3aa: CSARPGTGRMNTEAFF
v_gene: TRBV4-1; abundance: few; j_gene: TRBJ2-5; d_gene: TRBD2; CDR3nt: TGCGCCAGCAGCCAAGATAAGGCGGCGGGAGCCCAAGAGACCCAGTACTTC; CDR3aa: CASSQDKAAGAQETQYF
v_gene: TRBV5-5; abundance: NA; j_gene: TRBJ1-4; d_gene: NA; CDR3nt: TGTGCCAGCAGCTTTTCCAGGGCCGATGAAAAACTGTTTTTT; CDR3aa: CASSFSRADEKLFF
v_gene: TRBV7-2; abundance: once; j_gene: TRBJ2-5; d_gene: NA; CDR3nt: TGTGCCAGCAGCTTAATTCGGGGTTGGGAGACCCAGTACTTC; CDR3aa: CASSLIRGWETQYF
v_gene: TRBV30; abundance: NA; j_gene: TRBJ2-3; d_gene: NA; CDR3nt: TGTGCCTGGAGTGGGTCTCGCGGCCCCATTCGGACAGATACGCAGTATTTT; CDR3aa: CAWSGSRGPIRTDTQYF
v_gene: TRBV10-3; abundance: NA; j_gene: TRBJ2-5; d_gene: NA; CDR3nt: TGTGCCATCAGTGGGTACGGCCAAGAGACCCAGTACTTC; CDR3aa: CAISGYGQETQYF
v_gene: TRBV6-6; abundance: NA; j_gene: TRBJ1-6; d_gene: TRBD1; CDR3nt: TGTGCCAGCAGTTACGAGGACAGGGCTTCACCCCTCCACTTT; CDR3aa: CASSYEDRASPLHF
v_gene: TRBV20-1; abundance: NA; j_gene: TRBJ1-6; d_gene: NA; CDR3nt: TGCAGTGCTAGGGACGGAAGACTTAGCTCCTATAATTCACCCCTCCACTTT; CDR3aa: CSARDGRLSSYNSPLHF
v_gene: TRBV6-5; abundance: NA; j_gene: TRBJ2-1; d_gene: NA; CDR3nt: TGTGCCGCCCAGGGAGGGGGCCCCTACAATGAGCAGTTCTTC; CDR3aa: CAAQGGGPYNEQFF
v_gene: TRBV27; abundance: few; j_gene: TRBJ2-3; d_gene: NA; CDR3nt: TGTGCCAGCAGTTTACTGGGGGGCGTAAGTGCGTATTTT; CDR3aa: CASSLLGGVSAYF
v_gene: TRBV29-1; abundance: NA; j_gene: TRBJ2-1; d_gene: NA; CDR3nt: TGCAGCGTTGTATTTCGGGACTCCTACAATGGGCAGTTCTTC; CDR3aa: CSVVFRDSYNGQFF
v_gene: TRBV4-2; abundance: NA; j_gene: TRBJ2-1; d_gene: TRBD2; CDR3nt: TGTGCCAGCAGCCCCGAGACTAGCGGAAGAGGGGAGCAGTTCTTC; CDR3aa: CASSPETSGRGEQFF
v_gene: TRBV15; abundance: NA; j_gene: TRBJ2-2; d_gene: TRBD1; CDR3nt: TGTGCCACCAGAAGGACAGGGCCCCCCACCGGGGAGCTGTTTTTT; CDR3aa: CATRRTGPPTGELFF
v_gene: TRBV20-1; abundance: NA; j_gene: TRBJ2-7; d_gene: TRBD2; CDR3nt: TGCAGTGCTGAGCCGGGACTAGGAGTCCACACCCAGTACTTC; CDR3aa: CSAEPGLGVHTQYF
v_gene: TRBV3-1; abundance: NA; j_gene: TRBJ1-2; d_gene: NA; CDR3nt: TGTGCCAGCAGCCAAGCCGCCTTGCGGGGGGATGGCTACACCTTC; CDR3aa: CASSQAALRGDGYTF